This T cell receptor (beta chain) was recovered during a study of T cells expressing NK-cell markers. This CDR3 comprises 17 residues. TCRdb reanalyzed the 5' RACE reads and collapses them to one entry per CDR3 protein, without DNA. The sample's table shows over 200,000 distinct CDR3 sequences. The chain joins TRBV12-3 or TRBV12-4 to TRBJ1-6. Sequencing was carried out using blood T cells: a sorted CD56 or NKG2C T cell subset, CD4+ or CD8+ T cells, or bulk PBMC T cells (not recorded which). The receptor comes from a man aged 18 to 30 in good health. The CDR3: CASSLVGWSSYNSPLHF.